Listed here are 30 T cell receptor beta chains from one sample, sequenced in a study of blood T cell repertoires in COVID-19. The assay was immunoSEQ multiplex PCR, and TCRdb's table has in-frame clones only and misses some. The sample contains around 80,000 clones, 80% to 90% of which appear only once. The specimen was peripheral blood. The source is a man aged 55 to 70 with acute or convalescent COVID-19.

V usage is TRBV14 and J usage is TRBJ1-3; D ambiguous. V lost 2 bases and J 0 bases, leaving 8 bases between the germline ends. The CDR3 has 15 amino acids. CDR1 and CDR2 from the germline V gene are SGHDN and FVKESK. The CDR3 sequence is CASSQLRSSGNTIYF. The CDR3 DNA is TGTGCCAGCAGCCAATTGAGGTCCTCTGGAAACACCATATATTTT. Combining the CDR3 with reference TRBV14 and TRBJ1-3 gives the whole variable domain EAGVTQFPSHSVIEKGQTVTLRCDPISGHDNLYWYRRVMGKEIKFLLHFVKESKQDESGMPNNRFLAERTGGTYSTLKVQPAELEDSGVYFCASSQLRSSGNTIYFGEGSWLTVV.

The J gene is TRBJ2-3, the V gene TRBV7-3, with TRBD2 identical over 8 bases. From germline, CDR1 is SGHTA and CDR2 FQGTGA. With 0 bases clipped from V and 0 bases from J, the junction kept 5 bases outside the gene matches. CDR3 length: 17 residues. The CDR3 DNA reads TGTGCCAGCAGCTTAACGGGGGCGGGAGGAAGCACAGATACGCAGTATTTT. This codes for CASSLTGAGGSTDTQYF. Looking up the rest from reference TRBV7-3 and TRBJ2-3 gives the full variable domain: GAGVSQTPSNKVTEKGKYVELRCDPISGHTALYWYRQSLGQGPEFLIYFQGTGAADDSGLPNDRFFAVRPEGSVSTLKIQRTERGDSAVYLCASSLTGAGGSTDTQYFGPGTRLTVL.

The chain is built from TRBV24-1 and TRBJ2-1, with 8 bases lining up with TRBD2. Trimming took 3 bases from V and 0 from J; bases not matched to a gene: 9. The CDR3 is 18 amino acids. The V gene's germline CDR1 is KGHDR and CDR2 SFDVKD. The CDR3 protein is CATSDTILAGSSYNEQFF. Written as DNA, the CDR3 is TGTGCCACCAGTGATACAATATTAGCGGGAAGCTCCTACAATGAGCAGTTCTTC.

The chain carries TRBV6-2 or TRBV6-3 and TRBJ2-3; 11 bases align to TRBD2. This CDR3 region has 16 residues. Germline loops: CDR1 MNHEY, CDR2 SVGEGT. The ends lost 5 bases at V and 5 bases at J; junction bases unmatched: 9. Here the CDR3 reads CASSPQGSGRVDTQYF. The CDR3 nucleotides read TGTGCCAGCAGTCCCCAGGGTAGCGGGAGGGTAGATACGCAGTATTTT.

The chain recombines TRBV9 with TRBJ2-5; no firm D call. CDR3 length: 14 amino acids. Germline V gene sequence: CDR1 SGDLS, CDR2 YYNGEE. V shed 2 bases and J shed 1 base, with 9 bases lying between them. Here the CDR3 DNA reads TGTGCCAGCAGCGTCCTCGGGTTCCAAGAGACCCAGTACTTC. Translating it yields CASSVLGFQETQYF.

The chain links TRBV2 to TRBJ1-3; D gene uncertain. Trimming shortened V by 6 bases and J by 0 bases, and 6 bases separated the two germline ends. The CDR3 loop spans 13 amino acids. Germline V gene sequence: CDR1 SNHLY, CDR2 FYNNEI. The CDR3, as DNA: TGTGCCAGCAGACGGGGCTCTGGAAACACCATATATTTT. Amino acid sequence: CASRRGSGNTIYF.

This clone came up once. J is TRBJ2-4 and V is TRBV10-1; TRBD1 agrees at 9 bases. The CDR3 is 13 amino acids. In germline, CDR1 is WNHNN, CDR2 SYGVQD (reference sequence). Germline trimming cut 5 bases from V and 9 bases from J; bases unmatched to any gene: 5. CDR3 nucleotide sequence: TGCGCCAGCAGTAGGGACAGGGACGGCATTCAGTACTTC. It is translated as CASSRDRDGIQYF.

The chain is built from TRBV6-1 and TRBJ2-7; 13 bases agree with TRBD2. Germline CDR1 and CDR2: MNHNS and SASEGT. The V gene end was trimmed by 4 bases and the J gene end by 7 bases; junction bases not matched to a gene: 10. The CDR3 is 16 amino acids. The CDR3 DNA reads as TGTGCCAGCAGTGGGACTAGCGGGGGACCTCTGGCTGAGCAGTACTTC. It translates to CASSGTSGGPLAEQYF.

J is TRBJ1-5 and V is TRBV5-1, with 10 bases lining up with TRBD1. This CDR3 contains 16 residues. With 0 bases clipped from V and 7 bases from J, the junction kept 7 bases outside the gene matches. From germline, CDR1 is SGHRS and CDR2 YFSETQ. The DNA of the CDR3 is TGCGCCAGCAGCTTGGCAGGGACAGGGGTCGGACAGCCCCAGCATTTT. Protein: CASSLAGTGVGQPQHF.

The V and J genes are TRBV6-1 and TRBJ1-1; 11 bases agree with TRBD1. Looked up from germline, CDR1 is MNHNS and CDR2 is SASEGT. V lost 4 bases and J lost 1; bases outside the gene matches: 5. The CDR3 length is 16 residues. As DNA, the CDR3 is TGTGCCAGCAGTGGGGGGACAGGGGGAGGGAACACTGAAGCTTTCTTT. This encodes CASSGGTGGGNTEAFF.

Of note for this clone: Other DNA sequences in this specimen translate into the identical CDR3. This chain joins TRBV5-1 and TRBJ1-2, with D possibly being TRBD1 (6 bases). The V gene lost 4 bases and the J gene lost 2 bases, with 9 bases spanning the gap. This CDR3 has 13 amino acids. Looked up from germline, CDR1 is SGHRS and CDR2 is YFSETQ. Written as DNA, the CDR3 is TGCGCCAGCAGCCTGGACAGCAACTATGGCTACACCTTC. This encodes CASSLDSNYGYTF.

The chain joins TRBV9 to TRBJ2-2; perhaps TRBD2 as D (6 bases). From germline, CDR1 is SGDLS and CDR2 YYNGEE. The CDR3 extends over 17 amino acids. The V gene lost 2 bases and the J gene lost 7 bases, with 21 bases spanning the gap. CDR3 protein: CASSVLGGGNWIGELFF. In nucleotides, the CDR3 is TGTGCCAGCAGCGTGCTGGGAGGCGGGAATTGGATCGGGGAGCTGTTTTTT.

The J gene is TRBJ1-2, the V gene TRBV6-5; 7 bases are a match to TRBD1. Germline loops: CDR1 MNHEY, CDR2 SVGAGI. J was trimmed by 0 bases and V by 2 bases; bases with no gene match: 3. The CDR3 length is 15 residues. The CDR3 DNA is TGTGCCAGCAGTTACGGCGGGACAGCTAACTATGGCTACACCTTC. It codes for CASSYGGTANYGYTF.

The rearrangement joins TRBV9 to TRBJ1-1; a possible D gene is TRBD1 (5 bases). This CDR3 is 16 amino acids long. From germline, CDR1 is SGDLS and CDR2 YYNGEE. Trimming pared 4 bases from V and 0 bases from J, leaving 16 bases between. The CDR3: CASSTNPRVMNTEAFF. The CDR3 coding sequence is TGTGCCAGCAGCACAAACCCCAGGGTCATGAACACTGAAGCTTTCTTT.

CDR3 loop: CASRYGLAGPNTQYF. The CDR3 DNA is TGTGCCAGCAGATACGGACTAGCGGGGCCAAATACGCAGTATTTT. This chain connects TRBV6-2 or TRBV6-3 to TRBJ2-3; 12 positions agree with TRBD2. The CDR3 runs to 15 residues. Trimming cost V 6 bases and J 7 bases; bases outside gene matches: 8. In germline, CDR1 is MNHEY, CDR2 SVGEGT.

This clone was seen a single time. J is TRBJ1-2 and V is TRBV28; D uncertain. Germline CDR1 and CDR2: MDHEN and SYDVKM. Trimming took 4 bases from V and 4 from J, leaving 7 bases between them. The CDR3 has 12 amino acids. CDR3 in DNA: TGTGCCAGCAGTTCCAGTACCTATGGCTACACCTTC. Its protein is CASSSSTYGYTF.

This chain links TRBV5-1 with TRBJ1-1, with D hard to call. CDR1 is SGHRS, CDR2 YFSETQ, per germline. The V and J ends lost 0 bases and 0 bases respectively, with 6 bases between them. The CDR3 is 14 amino acids. Here the CDR3 DNA reads TGCGCCAGCAGCTTGGCCCAATTGAACACTGAAGCTTTCTTT. This codes for CASSLAQLNTEAFF.

CDR3 coding DNA: TGTGCCAGCAGCGTAGCCGGGAGGGAGGCAGATACGCAGTATTTT. Translating gives CASSVAGREADTQYF. V and J are TRBV9 and TRBJ2-3, with TRBD2 matching 8 bases. Germline V gene lookup returns CDR1 SGDLS and CDR2 YYNGEE. The CDR3 is 15 amino acids. V shed 0 bases, J shed 4 bases, and the junction held 4 bases outside the gene matches.

In nucleotides, the CDR3 is TGCGCCAGCGCTCCCTCTACAGGGGGCGTATCCTCTGGGGCCAACGTCCTGACTTTC. It encodes CASAPSTGGVSSGANVLTF. The chain combines TRBV5-1 with TRBJ2-6; 9 nucleotides agree with TRBD1. V shed 7 bases and J 0 bases; nucleotides not matched to a gene: 14. This CDR3 comprises 19 residues. CDR1 is SGHRS and CDR2 is YFSETQ in the germline V gene.

V usage is TRBV27 and J usage is TRBJ2-7, with TRBD2 identical over 14 bases. The CDR3 extends over 15 amino acids. V was clipped by 6 bases and J by 4 bases; unmatched bases: 5. Looked up from germline, CDR1 is MNHEY and CDR2 is SMNVEV (reference sequence). The CDR3 loop is CASRSGTSGRYEQYF. DNA for the CDR3: TGTGCCAGCAGGTCCGGGACTAGCGGGAGATACGAGCAGTACTTC.

This clone was recorded once. V and J are TRBV3-1 (or the pseudogene TRBV3-2) and TRBJ2-5; a weak D match, TRBD1 (6 bases). This CDR3 contains 15 residues. CDR1 and CDR2 from the germline V gene are LGHDT and YNNKEL (reference sequence). V was trimmed by 6 bases and J by 2 bases, leaving 16 bases between them. CDR3 sequence reads: CASSLGAGAQETQYF. CDR3 coding DNA: TGTGCCAGCAGTTTGGGGGCAGGGGCGCAAGAGACCCAGTACTTC.

This clone is a singleton in its sample. CDR3 coding DNA: TGTGCCAGTAGTATCGGGAGGAACACTGAAGCTTTCTTT. Protein product: CASSIGRNTEAFF. The V call is TRBV19, the J call TRBJ1-1; D gene unclear. Germline lookup yields CDR1 LNHDA and CDR2 SQIVND (reference sequence). The CDR3 is 13 residues long. V was trimmed by 3 bases and J by 1 base, leaving 6 bases between them. Drawing the rest from reference TRBV19 and TRBJ1-1, the complete variable domain is DGGITQSPKYLFRKEGQNVTLSCEQNLNHDAMYWYRQDPGQGLRLIYYSQIVNDFQKGDIAEGYSVSREKKESFPLTVTSAQKNPTAFYLCASSIGRNTEAFFGQGTRLTVV.

On this clone: A junction end diverges from the germline sequence, so it may reflect a read error. This chain links TRBV14 with TRBJ1-1, with D possibly TRBD1 on 6 matching bases. This CDR3 is 13 amino acids long. Germline V gives CDR1 SGHDN, CDR2 FVKESK. CDR3 region: CASSQDLGGIGLF. Written as DNA, the CDR3 is TGTGCCAGCAGCCAAGATTTAGGGGGTATCGGACTCTTT.

The chain couples TRBV25-1 to TRBJ2-7; TRBD2 agrees at 9 bases. The CDR3 is made up of 16 amino acids. V shed 0 bases and J 3 bases; nucleotides not matched to a gene: 6. Germline V lookup: CDR1 MGHDK, CDR2 SYGVNS. As DNA, the CDR3 is TGTGCCAGCAGTGAATATGGCGGGGGGGCCGTCTACGAGCAGTACTTC. Amino acid sequence: CASSEYGGGAVYEQYF.

V usage is TRBV18 and J usage is TRBJ2-7, with 9 bases aligning to TRBD2. With 1 base clipped from V and 2 bases from J, the junction kept 9 bases outside the gene matches. The CDR3 totals 17 residues. Germline V gene sequence: CDR1 KGHSH, CDR2 LQKENI. The CDR3 region is CASSPRPGLADAYEQYF. DNA of the CDR3: TGTGCCAGCTCACCACGTCCGGGACTAGCTGATGCCTACGAGCAGTACTTC.

The chain recombines TRBV30 with TRBJ2-2; 7 bases fit TRBD2. CDR1 and CDR2 (germline): GTSNPN, SVGIG (reference sequence). V trimming: 1 base; J trimming: 0 bases; junction bases outside the gene matches: 5. The CDR3 covers 16 residues. For the CDR3, the DNA is TGTGCCTGGAGTGGTCCCGCGGGGGCGAACACCGGGGAGCTGTTTTTT. This codes for CAWSGPAGANTGELFF.

The chain links TRBV6-5 to TRBJ1-1; D uncertain. V lost 0 bases and J 4 bases, leaving 15 bases between the germline ends. In germline, CDR1 is MNHEY, CDR2 SVGAGI. There are 16 residues in the CDR3. Here the CDR3 reads CASSYSSGHLGTEAFF. The CDR3 nucleotides read TGTGCCAGCAGTTACTCGAGTGGTCACCTCGGCACTGAAGCTTTCTTT.

The J gene is TRBJ1-3, the V gene TRBV5-6; a possible D gene is TRBD1 (6 bases). The germline V and J ends were trimmed by 3 bases and 1 base, with 14 bases remaining between them. The CDR3 is 16 residues long. Germline loops: CDR1 SGHDT, CDR2 YYEEEE. CDR3 loop: CASSSGGRASGNTIYF. CDR3 DNA sequence: TGTGCCAGCAGCTCTGGGGGCCGGGCTTCTGGAAACACCATATATTTT.

The chain joins TRBV28 to TRBJ1-2; D is undetermined. CDR3 size: 13 residues. V lost 8 bases to trimming and J lost 3 bases, with 13 bases between them. Germline V gene sequence: CDR1 MDHEN, CDR2 SYDVKM. For the CDR3, the DNA is TGTGCCAGCGGCCGGGAGAGCCACTATGGCTACACCTTC. It encodes CASGRESHYGYTF.

This rearrangement joins TRBV7-9 to TRBJ1-5; 9 bases map to TRBD1. This CDR3 contains 15 residues. Germline CDR1 reads SEHNR; CDR2 reads FQNEAQ (reference sequence). V gave up 4 bases and J gave up 2 bases; unmatched junction bases: 3. CDR3 nucleotides: TGTGCCAGCAGCTGGGACAGGGCCGGCAATCAGCCCCAGCATTTT. Amino acid sequence: CASSWDRAGNQPQHF.